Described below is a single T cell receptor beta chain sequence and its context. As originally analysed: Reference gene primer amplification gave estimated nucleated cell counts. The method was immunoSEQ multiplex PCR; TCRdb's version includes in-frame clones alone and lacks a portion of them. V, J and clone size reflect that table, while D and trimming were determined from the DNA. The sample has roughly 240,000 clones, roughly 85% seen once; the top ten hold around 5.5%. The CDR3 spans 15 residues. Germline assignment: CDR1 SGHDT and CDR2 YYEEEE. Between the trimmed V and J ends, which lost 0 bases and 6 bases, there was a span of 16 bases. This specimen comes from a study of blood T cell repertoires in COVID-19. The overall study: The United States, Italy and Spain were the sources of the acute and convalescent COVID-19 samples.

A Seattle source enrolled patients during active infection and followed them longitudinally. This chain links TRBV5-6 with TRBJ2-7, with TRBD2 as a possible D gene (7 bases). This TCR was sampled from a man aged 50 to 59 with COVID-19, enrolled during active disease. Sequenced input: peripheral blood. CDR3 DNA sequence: TGTGCCAGCAGCTTGGAGTCCAGGGGAGGGCTCGAGCAGTACTTC. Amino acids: CASSLESRGGLEQYF.